Listed below are T cell receptor beta chains from one sample, sequenced in a study of OX40 agonist ivuxolimab in advanced cancers. Assay: immunoSEQ multiplex PCR; the TCRdb copy retains only in-frame clones and omits some. The sample has around 100,000 clones, 91% seen once. Source: CD4+ or CD8+ T cells sorted from blood, taken in a trial of the OX40 agonist ivuxolimab. These receptors were taken from an adult with an advanced solid tumor such as melanoma, head and neck, liver or kidney cancer. Both conserved end residues are trimmed from each CDR3. D genes are given only for firm matches. Size values are once, few and many counts, or a class for expanded clones, and some rows have none.

j_call | d_call | clone_size | cdr3_length | v_call | cdr3_aa
TRBJ2-3 | TRBD1 | - | 12 | TRBV28 | ASRTGASTDTQY
TRBJ2-1 | TRBD2 | once | 17 | TRBV14 | ASSHRGLAGAGSYNEQF
TRBJ1-3 | - | - | 9 | TRBV23-1 | ASSPRNTIY
TRBJ2-5 | - | - | 11 | TRBV5-1 | ASSLVPEETQY
TRBJ2-1 | - | - | 12 | TRBV6-4 | ASSDSFSFNEQF
TRBJ2-3 | TRBD2 | - | 15 | TRBV27 | ASGAEVAGGITDTQY
TRBJ2-2 | TRBD2 | - | 17 | TRBV27 | ASSSPRLAGGPNTGELL
TRBJ2-3 | TRBD2 | - | 16 | TRBV25-1 | ASSANPGLAGGTDTQY
TRBJ2-3 | TRBD2 | once | 13 | TRBV5-1 | ASSLAAGGPDTQY
TRBJ2-1 | TRBD2 | - | 13 | TRBV9 | ASSVLAGGSDEQF
TRBJ2-2 | - | - | 12 | TRBV7-2 | ASSLDGGSGELF
TRBJ2-7 | TRBD2 | - | 14 | TRBV7-2 | ASSLGDRTSAYEQY
TRBJ2-5 | TRBD1 | - | 13 | TRBV10-3 | AISAGTGRLETQY
TRBJ1-1 | TRBD1 | - | 14 | TRBV5-4 | ASSRRDRGPATEAF
TRBJ1-1 | - | - | 13 | TRBV6-5 | ASSYSPSTNTEAF
TRBJ2-7 | - | - | 13 | TRBV7-2 | ASSFRQESSYEQY
TRBJ1-3 | - | - | 13 | TRBV2 | ASSVGPSSGNTIY
TRBJ1-6 | - | - | 10 | TRBV25-1 | ASSVPNSPLH
TRBJ1-4 | - | - | 11 | TRBV6-1 | ASSDGGVEKLF
TRBJ1-4 | TRBD1 | - | 11 | TRBV19 | ASSHGTGGKLF
TRBJ2-7 | TRBD1 | - | 12 | TRBV5-4 | ASSMTGTSYEQY
TRBJ2-7 | TRBD1 | - | 13 | TRBV28 | ASSPHGQGAGEQY
TRBJ2-2 | TRBD1 | - | 14 | TRBV5-6 | ASSLWGTGKTGELF
TRBJ2-3 | - | - | 10 | TRBV6-5 | ASRTQGDTQY
TRBJ2-7 | TRBD2 | - | 14 | TRBV5-4 | ASSWGSGSSAYEQY
TRBJ2-1 | TRBD1 | - | 11 | TRBV6-5 | ASTRDRSNEQF
TRBJ1-1 | - | once | 11 | TRBV18 | ASSPSMNTEAF
TRBJ1-1 | - | - | 11 | TRBV11-3 | ASSQSPNTEAF
TRBJ2-7 | TRBD2 | - | 16 | TRBV5-4 | ASGFRGLAGHSSYEQY
TRBJ2-7 | TRBD1 | - | 13 | TRBV7-6 | ASSLARGLLYEQY
TRBJ2-6 | TRBD1 | - | 13 | TRBV5-1 | ASSIGQAGANVLT
TRBJ2-5 | TRBD2 | - | 13 | TRBV7-2 | ASSLAGTSRETQY
TRBJ2-5 | TRBD2 | - | 13 | TRBV19 | ASSIGLLASETQY
TRBJ2-1 | TRBD2 | - | 14 | TRBV5-1 | ASSWTSGYSYNEQF
TRBJ2-7 | - | - | 9 | TRBV28 | ASSFGAEQY
TRBJ2-7 | TRBD2 | - | 13 | TRBV9 | ASSVDLTSGSQQY
TRBJ2-7 | - | - | 13 | TRBV5-1 | ASSLVAQSSYEQY
TRBJ2-3 | - | - | 12 | TRBV5-1 | ASSPSVRTDTQY
TRBJ2-5 | - | - | 13 | TRBV7-3 | ASSKQTGHQETQY
TRBJ1-1 | - | - | 12 | TRBV5-4 | ASSLRGQNTEAF
TRBJ1-2 | - | few | 11 | TRBV28 | ASSLARVYGYT
TRBJ2-5 | TRBD1 | - | 13 | TRBV5-4 | ASSLEGQPYETQY
TRBJ2-7 | - | few | 13 | TRBV6-1 | ASSEAGGGLYEQY
TRBJ1-3 | - | few | 14 | TRBV5-1 | ASSVSGLGSGNTIY
TRBJ2-7 | - | - | 11 | TRBV14 | ASSQDRPYEQY
TRBJ2-3 | TRBD2 | - | 13 | TRBV6-5 | ASSYSRLAGDTQY
TRBJ2-2 | TRBD1 | - | 13 | TRBV6-5 | ASRRTGGRSGELF
TRBJ2-7 | - | once | 12 | TRBV6-5 | ASSLGGSKYEQY
TRBJ2-3 | TRBD2 | - | 14 | TRBV7-9 | ASSLVTGRASDTQY
TRBJ2-3 | - | - | 10 | TRBV29-1 | SVGTSTDTQY
TRBJ1-6 | TRBD1 | - | 17 | TRBV11-3 | ASSLGRVAGGAGNSPLH
TRBJ2-7 | - | - | 11 | TRBV5-1 | ASSFEGGLEQY
TRBJ2-5 | - | once | 13 | TRBV6-1 | ASSEAGQGYETQY
TRBJ2-2 | - | - | 15 | TRBV4-2 | ASSQDPRAGYTGELF
TRBJ1-1 | - | - | 11 | TRBV28 | ASSYGRHTEAF
TRBJ1-2 | - | - | 18 | TRBV4-2 | ASSQFLDIGTLDGDYGYT
TRBJ2-1 | - | - | 14 | TRBV6-5 | ASSYSVPGRGNEQF